The subject of this entry is one TCR beta chain. Antigen: not known. The sample comes from a study of siplizumab effects on memory and regulatory T cells. Whole-study findings and limits: The naive T cell population seemed more diverse than memory cells and seemed a major contributor to the alloresponse.

Generated by immunoSEQ multiplex PCR, the TCRdb table keeps only in-frame clones and is missing some. The table records tens of thousands of clones, around 97% of them present only once. Where a few donor pairs were concerned, the unstimulated naive, memory, effector memory and TEMRA subsets underwent sequencing. V shed 3 bases and J shed 1 base, with 13 bases lying between them. The CDR3 totals 16 residues. Germline-derived CDR1 and CDR2 are SGHNT and YYREEE (reference sequence). The chain has TRBV5-4 and TRBJ2-2; possible D gene TRBD1, 5 bases. The clonotype originates from a human donor in good health. The sequencing sample was made of naive CD4+ T cells sorted from blood. DNA for the CDR3: TGTGCCAGCAGCTCGGAGACAGTTAGGAACACCGGGGAGCTGTTTTTT. Encoded protein: CASSSETVRNTGELFF.